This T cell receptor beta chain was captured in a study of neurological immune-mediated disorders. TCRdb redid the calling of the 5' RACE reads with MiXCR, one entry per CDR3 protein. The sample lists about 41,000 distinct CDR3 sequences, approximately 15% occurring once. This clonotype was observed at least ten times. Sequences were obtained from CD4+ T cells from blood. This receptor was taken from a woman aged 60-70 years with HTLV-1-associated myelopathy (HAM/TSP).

The CDR3 loop is CASRPGTGSGANVLTF. DNA for the CDR3: TGCGCCAGCAGACCCGGTACGGGGTCTGGGGCCAACGTCCTGACTTTC. The chain is built from TRBV5-1 and TRBJ2-6; weak D call: TRBD2 (5 bases). CDR1 is SGHRS and CDR2 is YFSETQ in the germline V gene. With 5 bases removed from V and 1 base from J, the gap between germline ends came to 13 bases. CDR3 length: 16 residues.